Following are 18 T cell receptor beta chains from one sample sequenced in a study of blood T cell repertoires in COVID-19. The assay was immunoSEQ multiplex PCR, and TCRdb's table has in-frame clones only and misses some. The data show about 200,000 clones, around 80% seen once. Source material: peripheral blood. The origin of the receptors is a human donor with acute or convalescent COVID-19. The donor label of this sample is uncertain.

This chain connects TRBV6-2 or TRBV6-3 to TRBJ2-1; tentative D call: TRBD1 (5 bases). Germline lookup yields CDR1 MNHEY and CDR2 SVGEGT. V was shortened by 3 bases and J by 1 base, with 16 bases between the two germline ends. The CDR3 is 17 amino acids. The CDR3 here is CASSYSRGYGSYNEQFF. CDR3 bases: TGTGCCAGCAGTTATTCTAGGGGATACGGGTCCTACAATGAGCAGTTCTTC.

The chain links TRBV7-9 to TRBJ1-1; no reliable D call. CDR1 is SEHNR and CDR2 is FQNEAQ in the germline V gene (reference sequence). Trimming shortened V by 6 bases and J by 4 bases, and 12 bases separated the two germline ends. CDR3 size: 13 residues. DNA for the CDR3: TGTGCCAGCAGTTCAGGTGCTCGCACTGAAGCTTTCTTT. This encodes CASSSGARTEAFF.

The V and J genes are TRBV7-9 and TRBJ2-3, with TRBD2 matching 8 bases. CDR1 and CDR2 (germline): SEHNR, FQNEAQ (reference sequence). The CDR3 totals 16 residues. V lost 0 bases and J lost 0; bases outside the gene matches: 2. The CDR3 is CASSLAASGSTDTQYF. CDR3 in DNA: TGTGCCAGCAGCTTAGCGGCTAGCGGGAGCACAGATACGCAGTATTTT.

V and J are TRBV5-1 and TRBJ2-7; the match to TRBD2 covers 14 bases. There are 17 residues in the CDR3. In germline, CDR1 is SGHRS, CDR2 YFSETQ. V lost 6 bases and J lost 0; bases outside the gene matches: 8. CDR3 sequence (DNA): TGCGCCAGCACCATCGGGACTAGCGGGGGAAGCTCCTACGAGCAGTACTTC. It is translated as CASTIGTSGGSSYEQYF.

CDR3 DNA: TGTGCCAGCAGTTTGTTGGACAGGCCCCAAGAGACCCAGTACTTC. It codes for CASSLLDRPQETQYF. The chain couples TRBV28 to TRBJ2-5; TRBD1 matches 7 bases. Germline V gene sequence: CDR1 MDHEN, CDR2 SYDVKM. The CDR3 runs to 15 residues. V lost 3 bases to trimming and J lost 1 base; unmatched junction nucleotides: 5.

The chain combines TRBV30 with TRBJ1-1; 8 positions match TRBD1. This CDR3 is 14 amino acids long. Looked up from germline, CDR1 is GTSNPN and CDR2 is SVGIG (reference sequence). The trim removed 0 bases at V and 5 bases at J, leaving 5 bases unmatched. Here the CDR3 reads CAWSVAGGRTEAFF. In DNA, the CDR3 is TGTGCCTGGAGTGTAGCAGGGGGCCGGACTGAAGCTTTCTTT.

In the case of this clone: An end of the junction does not agree with germline; a read error may underlie this. The V gene is TRBV3-1 (or the pseudogene TRBV3-2), the J gene TRBJ2-1; D might be TRBD1 (5 bases). The CDR3 covers 14 residues. Germline CDR1 is LGHDT and CDR2 is YNNKEL (reference sequence). CDR3: CASSRRGPYNEQFF. As DNA, the CDR3 is TGTGCCAGCAGCCGAAGGGGCCCCTATAATGAGCAGTTCTTC.

CDR3 DNA sequence: TGTGCCAGCAGCCAAGATCTAGGCTTAAACGGCTACACCTTC. Residues: CASSQDLGLNGYTF. The V call is TRBV3-1 (or the pseudogene TRBV3-2), the J call TRBJ1-2; D remains unclear. The CDR3 is made up of 14 amino acids. V lost 0 bases, J lost 8 bases, and 13 bases lay in between. CDR1 is LGHDT, CDR2 YNNKEL, per germline (reference sequence).

V and J are TRBV19 and TRBJ2-7; 8 bases agree with TRBD1. This CDR3 comprises 12 residues. V trimming: 4 bases; J trimming: 7 bases; junction bases outside the gene matches: 3. Germline CDR1 is LNHDA and CDR2 is SQIVND (reference sequence). DNA of the CDR3: TGTGCCAGTAGTAGACAGGGGTGGGAGCAGTACTTC. Translated: CASSRQGWEQYF.

The rearrangement joins TRBV6-5 to TRBJ2-3; perhaps TRBD2 as D (7 bases). V lost 4 bases and J lost 4, with 15 bases in between. CDR1 MNHEY and CDR2 SVGAGI come from the germline V gene. The CDR3 runs to 15 residues. The CDR3 nucleotides are TGTGCCAGCAGTTTAGGGGGAGGGAGCGCAGATACGCAGTATTTT. The encoded protein is CASSLGGGSADTQYF.

Remarks on this clone: Mismatch with germline at one junction end may stem from a read error. The rearrangement joins TRBV7-8 to TRBJ1-1; D unclear. The CDR3 totals 12 residues. Germline values: CDR1 SGHVS, CDR2 FQNEAQ. The CDR3 nucleotides are TGTGCCAGCAGCTTAGTTGGTCAAGAGGAAAAATTT. Its protein is CASSLVGQEEKF. Filled out from reference TRBV7-8 and TRBJ1-1, the complete variable domain reads GAGVSQSPRYKVAKRGQDVALRCDPISGHVSLFWYQQALGQGPEFLTYFQNEAQLDKSGLPSDRFFAERPEGSVSTLKIQRTQQEDSAVYLCASSLVGQEEKFGQGTRLTVV.

The V gene is TRBV6-2 or TRBV6-3, the J gene TRBJ2-1; 12 bases agree with TRBD2. The J segment lost 7 bases and the V segment lost 2 bases, leaving 3 bases of the junction unmatched. The CDR3 is 15 amino acids. Germline V gene sequence: CDR1 MNHEY, CDR2 SVGEGT. The CDR3 DNA reads as TGTGCCAGCAGTTACCCTACTAGCGGGAGGAATGAGCAGTTCTTC. This codes for CASSYPTSGRNEQFF.

The rearrangement joins TRBV18 to TRBJ2-2; 10 bases align to TRBD2. The germline CDR1 and CDR2 sequences are KGHSH and LQKENI. V gave up 4 bases and J gave up 1 base; unmatched junction bases: 3. This CDR3 comprises 16 residues. Here the CDR3 reads CASSQWTSGNTGELFF. In DNA, the CDR3 is TGTGCCAGCTCACAATGGACTAGCGGGAACACCGGGGAGCTGTTTTTT.

The chain carries TRBV24-1 and TRBJ2-3; TRBD1 aligns across 9 bases. J gave up 4 bases and V 3 bases, and 4 bases lay outside the gene matches. Germline CDR1 and CDR2: KGHDR and SFDVKD. The CDR3 has 15 residues. The CDR3 DNA follows: TGTGCCACCAGTGATCCCGGACAGGGGCCAGATACGCAGTATTTT. It encodes CATSDPGQGPDTQYF.

This clone was found a few times. This sequence joins TRBV7-3 and TRBJ2-2; TRBD2 aligns across 14 bases. Trimming removed 2 bases from V and 7 bases from J; junction bases left unmatched: 0. There are 15 residues in the CDR3. Germline V gives CDR1 SGHTA, CDR2 FQGTGA. The CDR3 DNA follows: TGTGCCAGCAGCTTAGGACTAGCGGGAGGCGGGGAGCTGTTTTTT. Translated, it gives CASSLGLAGGGELFF.

This clone was seen a single time. The rearrangement links TRBV5-1 to TRBJ2-7, with 9 bases fitting TRBD1. Looked up from germline, CDR1 is SGHRS and CDR2 is YFSETQ. V was clipped by 0 bases and J by 7 bases; unmatched bases: 8. The CDR3 totals 15 residues. The CDR3 loop is CASSLEGTGLREQYF. The DNA for the CDR3 is TGCGCCAGCAGCTTGGAGGGGACAGGGCTCCGGGAGCAGTACTTC. Together with reference TRBV5-1 and TRBJ2-7, the CDR3 gives the full variable domain: KAGVTQTPRYLIKTRGQQVTLSCSPISGHRSVSWYQQTPGQGLQFLFEYFSETQRNKGNFPGRFSGRQFSNSRSEMNVSTLELGDSALYLCASSLEGTGLREQYFGPGTRLTVT.

This chain connects TRBV6-5 to TRBJ1-3, with D perhaps TRBD1 (6 bases). The V gene lost 0 bases and the J gene lost 2 bases, with 8 bases spanning the gap. CDR3 size: 15 residues. Germline assignment: CDR1 MNHEY and CDR2 SVGAGI. CDR3 region: CASSYSDRPGNTIYF. In DNA form, the CDR3 reads TGTGCCAGCAGTTACTCGGACAGACCTGGAAACACCATATATTTT.

The V and J genes are TRBV2 and TRBJ1-4; possible D gene TRBD1, 5 bases. This CDR3 region has 15 residues. The germline V gene encodes CDR1 SNHLY and CDR2 FYNNEI. V was trimmed by 4 bases and J by 4 bases, leaving 13 bases between them. This CDR3 reads CASSGAGGFNEKLFF. The CDR3 DNA is TGTGCCAGCAGTGGGGCCGGGGGGTTTAATGAAAAACTGTTTTTT.